Each of the 5 T cell receptor beta chains below was sequenced from the same sample in a study of T cell changes during pregnancy in multiple sclerosis. TCRdb's copy holds only in-frame clones and misses some; the assay was immunoSEQ multiplex PCR. The repertoire holds 75,000 to 100,000 clones, about 90% seen once, with 2% to 3% in the top ten. Sequences were derived from peripheral blood, sampled after pregnancy. The receptors derive from a female donor in good health, enrolled as a control in a pregnancy study.

V and J are TRBV7-9 and TRBJ2-6, with 7 bases that match TRBD1. The germline gives CDR1 SEHNR, CDR2 FQNEAQ (reference sequence). V trimming: 5 bases; J trimming: 2 bases; junction bases outside the gene matches: 9. The CDR3 loop spans 17 amino acids. The CDR3 spells CASSARDSLAGANVLTF. CDR3 in DNA: TGTGCCAGCAGCGCTCGGGACAGCCTGGCTGGGGCCAACGTCCTGACTTTC.

This chain joins TRBV5-8 and TRBJ2-1; D is possibly TRBD1 (5 bases). Germline loops: CDR1 SGHTS, CDR2 YDEGEE. The CDR3 is 16 residues long. V lost 0 bases and J lost 4, with 14 bases in between. The CDR3 bases are TGTGCCAGCAGCTTGGGTAGGGGAAATACATACAATGAGCAGTTCTTC. Translation gives CASSLGRGNTYNEQFF.

In this sample, this clone turned up a few times. This CDR3 is CASTPGQGISQPQHF. In DNA, the CDR3 is TGTGCCAGCACCCCTGGACAGGGGATATCTCAGCCCCAGCATTTT. The rearrangement uses TRBV6-1 and TRBJ1-5; TRBD1 agrees at 9 bases. Germline values: CDR1 MNHNS, CDR2 SASEGT. The CDR3 runs 15 residues. Trimming cost V 7 bases and J 6 bases; bases outside gene matches: 10.

CDR3 in amino acids: CATQFSGGNGEAFF. As DNA, the CDR3 is TGTGCCACGCAGTTCTCAGGGGGGAATGGTGAAGCTTTCTTT. The chain employs TRBV15 and TRBJ1-1; 7 nucleotides match TRBD1. This CDR3 has 14 residues. CDR1 is LNHNV and CDR2 is YYDKDF in the germline V gene (reference sequence). The trim removed 9 bases at V and 7 bases at J, leaving 14 bases unmatched.

V gene TRBV6-6 combines with J gene TRBJ1-5, with TRBD1 matching over 8 bases. Germline loops: CDR1 MNHNY, CDR2 SVGAGI (reference sequence). V gave up 6 bases and J gave up 6 bases; unmatched junction bases: 7. CDR3 length equals 14 residues. CDR3 protein: CASRPGQVGQPQHF. The CDR3, as DNA: TGTGCCAGCAGGCCGGGACAGGTTGGTCAGCCCCAGCATTTT.